The 10 T cell receptor beta chains below all came from one sample that was sequenced in a study of blood T cell repertoires in COVID-19 (dated by TCRdb to 2020 to 2022). Receptor libraries were prepared by the immunoSEQ multiplex PCR assay. Not all clones reach the TCRdb copy of this immuneACCESS table, which keeps in-frame sequences only. Checked studies attribute under half of the gap to unresolved V genes and leave the rest unexplained. The sample yields 150,000 to 200,000 clones; approximately 92% were counted once. The leading ten clones occupy nearly 0.55% of the sample. Sequences were obtained from peripheral blood. These receptors came from a man aged 45-60 years with acute or convalescent COVID-19.

The rearrangement uses TRBV18 and TRBJ2-2, with TRBD1 matching 7 bases. In germline, CDR1 is KGHSH, CDR2 LQKENI. The CDR3 has 14 residues. Unmatched junction bases numbered 1, after V lost 2 bases and J lost 4 bases. CDR3 bases: TGTGCCAGCTCACCAGGACAGGTCACCGGGGAGCTGTTTTTT. Its translation is CASSPGQVTGELFF.

This rearrangement joins TRBV27 to TRBJ2-7, with 15 bases that match TRBD2. Looked up from germline, CDR1 is MNHEY and CDR2 is SMNVEV (reference sequence). This CDR3 comprises 18 residues. The trim removed 2 bases at V and 2 bases at J, leaving 7 bases unmatched. CDR3 residues: CASSLGLAGGPRAYEQYF. The CDR3 DNA reads TGTGCCAGCAGTTTAGGACTAGCGGGAGGGCCGCGGGCCTACGAGCAGTACTTC.

The chain joins TRBV29-1 to TRBJ2-7, with TRBD2 identical over 7 bases. CDR1 and CDR2 (germline): SQVTM, ANQGSEA. The CDR3 sequence is 18 residues long. The V and J ends lost 4 bases and 0 bases, in that order; junction bases with no gene match: 18. The CDR3 is CSVGVRLGEAGYSYEQYF. The CDR3 bases are TGCAGCGTTGGTGTGAGGCTGGGAGAAGCGGGATACTCCTACGAGCAGTACTTC.

The chain joins TRBV6-6 to TRBJ2-3; TRBD2 matches 10 bases. CDR1 MNHNY and CDR2 SVGAGI come from the germline V gene (reference sequence). After removal of 5 bases from V and 5 bases from J, the junction contained 7 bases not matched to a gene. This CDR3 is built from 15 residues. The CDR3 DNA is TGTGCCAGCAGTGACTTAGCGGGAGGAGGAGATACGCAGTATTTT. It translates to CASSDLAGGGDTQYF.

The chain employs TRBV2 and TRBJ2-5, with a weak D call TRBD2 (5 bases). The CDR3 covers 15 residues. CDR1 and CDR2 (germline): SNHLY, FYNNEI. V gave up 6 bases and J gave up 4 bases, with 18 bases separating them. Here the CDR3 reads CASSLDAGGPETQYF. In DNA form, the CDR3 reads TGTGCCAGCAGCCTGGACGCCGGAGGTCCAGAGACCCAGTACTTC.

V gene TRBV11-2 combines with J gene TRBJ2-2, with D possibly being TRBD1 (5 bases). Trimming stripped 5 bases from V and 1 base from J, with 11 bases between. CDR3 length equals 15 residues. From germline, CDR1 is SGHAT and CDR2 FQNNGV. The CDR3 nucleotides read TGTGCCAGCAGCCAAGGACATCGGAACACCGGGGAGCTGTTTTTT. This encodes CASSQGHRNTGELFF.

The CDR3 DNA sequence: TGTGCCAGCAGTTTAGGCGGGGGGGCCCCCGGGGAGCTGTTTTTT. Translating it yields CASSLGGGAPGELFF. The chain uses TRBV28 and TRBJ2-2; the match to TRBD2 covers 9 bases. The CDR3 consists of 15 residues. CDR1 and CDR2 from the germline V gene are MDHEN and SYDVKM. Trimming at V came to 2 bases and at J to 6 bases, leaving 4 bases not matched to a gene. Based on the CDR3 plus reference TRBV28 and TRBJ2-2, the full variable domain is DVKVTQSSRYLVKRTGEKVFLECVQDMDHENMFWYRQDPGLGLRLIYFSYDVKMKEKGDIPEGYSVSREKKERFSLILESASTNQTSMYLCASSLGGGAPGELFFGEGSRLTVL.

This rearrangement joins TRBV11-2 to TRBJ2-1, with TRBD2 matching 8 bases. This CDR3 is 19 amino acids long. Germline values: CDR1 SGHAT, CDR2 FQNNGV. J was trimmed by 7 bases and V by 5 bases; bases with no gene match: 22. CDR3 DNA: TGTGCCAGCAGCCTGACCCTGACGGGACTAGGGGAGTCGTATAATGAGCAGTTCTTC. Its protein is CASSLTLTGLGESYNEQFF.

The chain carries TRBV7-6 and TRBJ1-3; no reliable D call. Germline V CDR1 and CDR2: SGHVS, FNYEAQ. V dropped 6 bases and J dropped 2 bases, with 11 bases sitting between them. The CDR3 is 14 residues long. This CDR3 is CASRDYVAGNTIYF. The CDR3 bases are TGTGCCAGCAGGGACTATGTTGCTGGAAACACCATATATTTT.

The chain recombines TRBV18 with TRBJ1-3; D unresolved. This CDR3 has 13 residues. Germline assignment: CDR1 KGHSH and CDR2 LQKENI. Trimming pared 6 bases from V and 2 bases from J, leaving 8 bases between. The CDR3 sequence: CASSNGPGNTIYF. CDR3 in DNA: TGTGCCAGCTCCAACGGTCCTGGAAACACCATATATTTT. Drawing the rest from reference TRBV18 and TRBJ1-3, the complete variable domain is NAGVMQNPRHLVRRRGQEARLRCSPMKGHSHVYWYRQLPEEGLKFMVYLQKENIIDESGMPKERFSAEFPKEGPSILRIQQVVRGDSAAYFCASSNGPGNTIYFGEGSWLTVV.